The 10 T cell receptor beta chains reported below all come from one sample, sequenced in a study of blood T cell repertoires in COVID-19. Profiled with immunoSEQ multiplex PCR; TCRdb holds only in-frame clones, not every one. In the table there are about 180,000 clones, 70% to 90% of which are singletons. The sequenced sample consisted of peripheral blood. The receptors were sampled from a man aged 55-75 years with acute or convalescent COVID-19.

The chain is built from TRBV19 and TRBJ2-7; D may be TRBD1 (6 bases). The CDR3 totals 13 residues. V gave up 5 bases and J gave up 2 bases, with 10 bases separating them. The germline V gene encodes CDR1 LNHDA and CDR2 SQIVND (reference sequence). The chain's CDR3 is CASSAGQTYEQYF. In nucleotides, the CDR3 is TGTGCCAGTAGTGCAGGACAGACCTACGAGCAGTACTTC.

A single count supports this clone. The V call is TRBV2, the J call TRBJ2-7; 15 bases fit TRBD2. The ends lost 5 bases at V and 5 bases at J; junction bases unmatched: 7. Germline V CDR1 and CDR2: SNHLY, FYNNEI. The CDR3 sequence is 16 residues long. In DNA form, the CDR3 reads TGTGCCAGCAGTCAGGGGACTAGCGGGAGGAGGAACGAGCAGTACTTC. It yields the protein CASSQGTSGRRNEQYF.

The table lists this clone with a count of one. This rearrangement joins TRBV19 to TRBJ2-5; no clear D. The CDR3 extends over 12 amino acids. Germline assignment: CDR1 LNHDA and CDR2 SQIVND (reference sequence). Trimming cost V 7 bases and J 1 base, with 7 bases left between them. Here the CDR3 reads CASMGSQETQYF. CDR3 bases: TGTGCCAGTATGGGCAGCCAAGAGACCCAGTACTTC.

The chain joins TRBV5-1 to TRBJ2-3; 7 nucleotides line up with TRBD1. V shed 0 bases, J shed 1 base, and the junction held 5 bases outside the gene matches. This CDR3 comprises 16 residues. Germline CDR1 is SGHRS and CDR2 is YFSETQ. The CDR3: CASSLGQGTGTDTQYF. The CDR3 region has the DNA TGCGCCAGCAGCTTGGGACAGGGAACCGGCACAGATACGCAGTATTTT.

This clone was seen only a few times. The chain joins TRBV5-1 to TRBJ1-6; a weak D match, TRBD1 (6 bases). The germline V gene has CDR1 SGHRS and CDR2 YFSETQ. The CDR3 spans 17 residues. The V gene lost 0 bases and the J gene lost 3 bases, with 13 bases spanning the gap. In DNA, the CDR3 is TGCGCCAGCAGCTTGGCCCCCGGGACAAGCTATAATTCACCCCTCCACTTT. It codes for CASSLAPGTSYNSPLHF.

The rearrangement joins TRBV2 to TRBJ2-3; no clear D. The CDR3 sequence is 14 residues long. CDR1 is SNHLY and CDR2 is FYNNEI in the germline V gene. V dropped 6 bases and J dropped 0 bases, with 10 bases sitting between them. Here the CDR3 reads CASRDSFSTDTQYF. Here the CDR3 DNA reads TGTGCCAGCAGAGACTCCTTTAGCACAGATACGCAGTATTTT. Drawing the rest from reference TRBV2 and TRBJ2-3, the complete variable domain is EPEVTQTPSHQVTQMGQEVILRCVPISNHLYFYWYRQILGQKVEFLVSFYNNEISEKSEIFDDQFSVERPDGSNFTLKIRSTKLEDSAMYFCASRDSFSTDTQYFGPGTRLTVL.

The rearrangement joins TRBV7-9 to TRBJ1-1, with 8 positions matching TRBD1. This CDR3 contains 16 residues. Per germline, CDR1 SEHNR and CDR2 FQNEAQ (reference sequence). V shed 5 bases, J shed 9 bases, and the junction held 17 bases outside the gene matches. This CDR3 is CASSPGVGAGDRKAFF. The CDR3 nucleotides read TGTGCCAGCAGCCCTGGGGTCGGGGCAGGGGACAGGAAAGCTTTCTTT.

The chain combines TRBV2 with TRBJ1-1; D is perhaps TRBD1 (6 bases). V was pared by 8 bases and J by 4 bases, with 14 bases between. In germline, CDR1 is SNHLY, CDR2 FYNNEI. The CDR3 consists of 13 residues. As DNA, the CDR3 is TGTGCCAGCTCCGACAGGATCGCCACTGAAGCTTTCTTT. Residues: CASSDRIATEAFF.

CDR3 amino acids: CASSEIKRASGETQYF. CDR3 DNA sequence: TGTGCCAGCAGTGAAATCAAGCGCGCGAGCGGGGAGACCCAGTACTTC. The chain couples TRBV6-1 to TRBJ2-5; the D gene is possibly TRBD2 (6 bases). The CDR3 loop spans 16 amino acids. V lost 2 bases and J 5 bases, leaving 18 bases between the germline ends. CDR1 is MNHNS, CDR2 SASEGT, per germline.

About this clone itself: One end of the junction is discordant with germline, which a read error may explain. This chain uses TRBV7-2 with TRBJ2-4; 7 bases line up with TRBD2. Germline CDR1 is SGHTA and CDR2 is FQGNSA. CDR3 length: 12 residues. CDR3 amino acids: CASSRAGLAQDF. The CDR3 DNA reads as TGTGCCAGCAGCCGAGCGGGACTCGCTCAGGACTTC.